These T cell receptor beta chains were read from a single sample in a study of Graves' ophthalmopathy and Graves' hyperthyroidism. MiXCR, applied by TCRdb to the multiplex PCR reads, yields one record per CDR3 protein. Among 900,000 to 1,200,000 distinct CDR3 sequences listed, about two fifths were seen once. The sequencing input was peripheral blood or thyroid tissue (not recorded which). The receptors derive from an adult man with Graves' hyperthyroidism. The CDR3 runs from the conserved cysteine through the conserved F or W. A D gene is named only where the DNA matches it firmly. Expanded clones get a size class; other rows say once, few or many, or leave the size out.

d_call j_call v_call clone_size cdr3_nt cdr3_aa
. TRBJ2-7 TRBV5-1 many TGCGCCAGCAGAACGGGGGCCCGCTACGAGCAGTACTTC CASRTGARYEQYF
TRBD1 TRBJ2-7 TRBV6-5 . TGTGCCAGCAGTTACTACAGGGGCTCCTACGAGCAGTACTTC CASSYYRGSYEQYF
. TRBJ2-1 TRBV19 . TGTGCCAGTAGTATCTCAGGGGCGCAGGGGAATGAGCAGTTCTTC CASSISGAQGNEQFF
TRBD2 TRBJ2-7 TRBV3-1 . TGTGCCAGCAGCCAAGGGTTTTTGAGCGGGAGTTACGAGCAGTACTTC CASSQGFLSGSYEQYF
. TRBJ2-5 TRBV7-2 . TGTGCCAGCAGCTTAATGGGAGGAACGGAAGAGACCCAGTACTTC CASSLMGGTEETQYF
. TRBJ2-7 TRBV7-9 once TGTGCCAGCAGACCTTCAGTGGTGGCATACGAGCAGTACTTC CASRPSVVAYEQYF
. TRBJ1-1 TRBV24-1 . TGTGCCACCCCGGGCCCCGGGACGGCGAACACTGAAGCTTTCTTT CATPGPGTANTEAFF
TRBD1 TRBJ2-7 TRBV29-1 many TGCAGCGGGGGACAGGGAGGTTCCTACGAGCAGTACTTC CSGGQGGSYEQYF
. TRBJ1-3 TRBV9 many TGTGCCAGCAGCGTAGGTGGAGGGTGGTCTGGAAACACCATATATTTT CASSVGGGWSGNTIYF
. TRBJ2-2 TRBV7-2 many TGTGCCAGCACTATAAAAGGTCGGACCGGGGAGCTGTTTTTT CASTIKGRTGELFF
. TRBJ1-4 TRBV6-1 . TGTGCCAGCAGTGAAGCATGGAAACTGTTTTTT CASSEAWKLFF
. TRBJ2-7 TRBV7-9 . TGTGCCAGCAGCTTAGATCCAGGGGGAGGTGAGCAGTACTTC CASSLDPGGGEQYF
. TRBJ2-7 TRBV20-1 . TGCAGTGCTAGAGGTATAGAGGGTTTGGAGCAGTACTTC CSARGIEGLEQYF
. TRBJ2-5 TRBV12-3/TRBV12-4 . TGTGCCAGCAGTTTCGACGGGAGTAATGCGGAGGAGACCCAGTACTTC CASSFDGSNAEETQYF
TRBD2 TRBJ2-7 TRBV5-6 . TGTGCCAGCAGCTACGTTAGCGGGGCAAGCTCCTACGAGCAGTACTTC CASSYVSGASSYEQYF
TRBD1 TRBJ2-7 TRBV5-4 . TGTGCCAGCAGCTGGGAGACAGGGGTTGGGTCCTACGAGCAGTACTTC CASSWETGVGSYEQYF
TRBD2 TRBJ2-5 TRBV5-8 few TGTGCCAGCAGCCGTGCTAGCGGAGAGACCCAGTACTTC CASSRASGETQYF
. TRBJ1-6 TRBV7-9 many TGTGCCAGCAGCCGACAGATTGCCCTTAATTCACCCCTCCACTTT CASSRQIALNSPLHF
. TRBJ1-2 TRBV20-1 few TGCAGTGCTGCGGACTATGGCTACACCTTC CSAADYGYTF
. TRBJ1-1 TRBV6-6 many TGTGCCAGCGGGCGGACGGAGACTGAAGCTTTCTTT CASGRTETEAFF
. TRBJ1-2 TRBV12-3/TRBV12-4 few TGTGCCAGCAGCCTAGTAATAGGGCTAGGCTACACCTTC CASSLVIGLGYTF
. TRBJ1-5 TRBV4-3 few TGCGCCAGCAGCCAAGTTCAGGGCGTGAATCAGCCCCAGCATTTT CASSQVQGVNQPQHF
. TRBJ1-5 TRBV20-1 many TGCAGTGCTAGAGATCTCAGGGACGGCAATCAGCCCCAGCATTTT CSARDLRDGNQPQHF
. TRBJ1-6 TRBV2 many TGTGCCAGCAGTGAGGGGTTTGGGAATTCACCCCTCCACTTT CASSEGFGNSPLHF
. TRBJ2-7 TRBV10-3 many TGTGCCATACTCCAGGGGAGAGGCGAGCAGTACTTC CAILQGRGEQYF
TRBD2 TRBJ2-2 TRBV4-1 . TGCGCCAGCAGCCACGGGCGGGGGGCTGCCAGTTCCGGGGAGCTGTTTTTT CASSHGRGAASSGELFF
TRBD1 TRBJ2-7 TRBV15 many TGTGCCACCAGCAGTCGCCGACAGGGAACCTACGAGCAGTACTTC CATSSRRQGTYEQYF
. TRBJ2-7 TRBV12-3/TRBV12-4 many TGTGCCAGCAGTTTACGGGGTGCCTACGAGCAGTACTTC CASSLRGAYEQYF
. TRBJ1-6 TRBV7-6 many TGTGCCAGCAGCTTAGCGACGCGGGGATTCAATTCACCCCTCCACTTT CASSLATRGFNSPLHF
. TRBJ1-4 TRBV20-1 . TGCAGTGCTAGACTAACGGCAACTAATGAAAAACTGTTTTTT CSARLTATNEKLFF
TRBD1 TRBJ1-4 TRBV9 few TGTGCCAGCAGCTCCCGGGACAGGCGTAATGAAAAACTGTTTTTT CASSSRDRRNEKLFF
. TRBJ1-6 TRBV6-5 . TGTGCCAGCAGTGCCGGTCCAGTTCGACCCCTCCACTTT CASSAGPVRPLHF
. TRBJ1-1 TRBV19 many TGTGCCAGTAGTATTCAAAGGAGAACTGAAGCTTTCTTT CASSIQRRTEAFF
. TRBJ2-5 TRBV20-1 few TGCAGTGCTAGCTTCCTCGGGGACTTGGGGGAGACCCAGTACTTC CSASFLGDLGETQYF
TRBD1 TRBJ2-7 TRBV10-2 few TGCGCCAGCAGCCCGGGACAGGGGGAGTACTACGAGCAGTACTTC CASSPGQGEYYEQYF
. TRBJ1-1 TRBV6-5 . TGTGCCAGCAGTTTAACAGGCATGGGTGAAGCTTTCTTT CASSLTGMGEAFF
TRBD2 TRBJ2-7 TRBV7-9 . TGCGCCAGCAGCCAAGTTCTAGCGGACCGATACGAGCAGTACTTC CASSQVLADRYEQYF
. TRBJ2-5 TRBV15 many TGTGCCACCAGCAGAGATCTCCAAGGGGGAGAGACCCAGTACTTC CATSRDLQGGETQYF
TRBD1 TRBJ1-3 TRBV29-1 many TGCAGCATAGCAGGGACAGCTTCTGGTGGAAACACCATATATTTT CSIAGTASGGNTIYF
. TRBJ2-5 TRBV5-4 . TGTGCCAGCAGCCGACTAGTGGGGGCGAGAGAGACCCAGTACTTC CASSRLVGARETQYF
TRBD1 TRBJ1-2 TRBV4-3 many TGCGCCAGCAGCCAGGACAGGTTCCGCAACTATGGCTACACCTTC CASSQDRFRNYGYTF